Given below is one T cell receptor (beta chain) in context. The RNA input was roughly 0.5 to 1 ug, and it was reverse transcribed with random hexamers. With immunoSEQ multiplex PCR, TCR beta CDR3 was amplified across 54 Vbeta and 13 Jbeta. Each CDR3 protein gets one entry after TCRdb re-called the immunoSEQ multiplex PCR reads with MiXCR. The sample comprises about 180,000 distinct CDR3 sequences, roughly 94% of which are singletons, and 0.099% rests with the top ten. The data were taken from a study of CD8 T cells in Susac syndrome. The overall study: Clinical remission applied to roughly 8 sequenced Susac syndrome patients, and five or six had active disease. Patients with Susac syndrome were, at the time of blood collection, therapy-naive, maintained on corticosteroids, or maintained on intravenous immunoglobulin alone.

Germline CDR1 MNHEY, CDR2 SVGAGI. The CDR3 covers 16 residues. The V and J ends lost 0 bases and 2 bases, in that order; junction bases with no gene match: 2. From blood CD8+ and CD4+ T cells, TCR beta sequences were generated. This TCR was recovered from a human donor with Susac syndrome. What was sequenced was CD4+ T cells from PBMCs. The chain links TRBV6-5 to TRBJ2-7; 12 positions match TRBD2. The CDR3 is CASSYSTSGGPYEQYF. The CDR3 coding sequence is TGTGCCAGCAGTTACTCGACTAGCGGGGGACCCTACGAGCAGTACTTC.